Listed below are T cell receptor beta chains from one sample, sequenced in a study of T cells in Graves' hyperthyroidism and ophthalmopathy. TCRdb re-analysed the multiplex PCR reads in MiXCR, keeping a single row per CDR3 protein. The sample has 530,000 or so distinct CDR3 sequences, around a quarter seen once. The material sequenced was blood. These TCRs come from a woman younger than 45 with Graves' ophthalmopathy. The CDR3 runs from the conserved cysteine through the conserved F or W. D genes are given only for firm matches. Clone size, where shown, is once, few, many, or a class for clones that have expanded.

J gene	D gene	clone size	V gene	CDR3 DNA	CDR3 protein
TRBJ1-1	TRBD1	many	TRBV12-3/TRBV12-4	TGTGCCAGCAGTGCCGGACAGGGGGCTACTGAAGCTTTCTTT	CASSAGQGATEAFF
TRBJ2-7	.	many	TRBV6-1	TGTGCCAGCAGTGCTCGACGCCTCACCTACGAGCAGTACTTC	CASSARRLTYEQYF
TRBJ2-5	.	many	TRBV6-2/TRBV6-3	TGTGCCAGCAAGGTGGGAGAGACCCAGTACTTC	CASKVGETQYF
TRBJ1-2	TRBD1	.	TRBV12-3/TRBV12-4	TGTGCCAGCACCATGGGACAGGGGCATGGCTACACCTTC	CASTMGQGHGYTF
TRBJ2-5	TRBD1	many	TRBV19	TGTGCCAGTATGGCCTCGGGACAGGGTCAGCGGGAGACCCAGTACTTC	CASMASGQGQRETQYF
TRBJ1-1	.	.	TRBV12-3/TRBV12-4	TGTGCCAGCAAAAGTTCGGGGGCATACACTGAAGCTTTCTTT	CASKSSGAYTEAFF
TRBJ2-5	.	.	TRBV4-1	TGCGCCAGCAGCCAAGCGCGGATAGAGACCCAGTACTTC	CASSQARIETQYF
TRBJ2-4	.	.	TRBV3-1	TGTGCCAGCAGCCTAGGACAAGGAATTAAGTACTTC	CASSLGQGIKYF
TRBJ1-2	TRBD1	many	TRBV6-1	TGTGCCAGCAGTCCCCAAACAGGGGTGGGCTACACCTTC	CASSPQTGVGYTF
TRBJ1-2	TRBD1	.	TRBV7-3	TGTGCCAGCAGCTCCTCAGGGGGCGCTGGCTACACCTTC	CASSSSGGAGYTF
TRBJ2-6	.	many	TRBV11-1	TGTGCCAGCAGCCCCCCATCCTTGACATACTCTGGGGCCAACGTCCTGACTTTC	CASSPPSLTYSGANVLTF
TRBJ2-7	.	few	TRBV12-3/TRBV12-4	TGTGCCAGCAGTTTAGGCTGGCAGGGTTACGAGCAGTACTTC	CASSLGWQGYEQYF
TRBJ1-1	.	many	TRBV24-1	TGTGCCACCAGTGATTCGGTAGTCACTGAAGCTTTCTTT	CATSDSVVTEAFF
TRBJ2-3	TRBD1	few	TRBV19	TGTGCCAGTAGTATGGGATTTATGGACAGGGGCACAGATACGCAGTATTTT	CASSMGFMDRGTDTQYF
TRBJ2-2	TRBD2	.	TRBV20-1	TGCAGTGCCAAGCGGGAATTTAACGGGGAGCTGTTTTTT	CSAKREFNGELFF
TRBJ1-1	TRBD1	many	TRBV24-1	TGTGCCACCAGTGATTTGCGACAGGGGATGAACACTGAAGCTTTCTTT	CATSDLRQGMNTEAFF
TRBJ2-7	TRBD2	many	TRBV7-2	TGTGCCAGCAGCGTAACAGCGGGGGCCCCCTACGAGCAGTACTTC	CASSVTAGAPYEQYF
TRBJ2-7	.	.	TRBV12-3/TRBV12-4	TGTGCCAGCAGAACGGGTAGTGGGGCGACGGCCTACGAGCAGTACTTC	CASRTGSGATAYEQYF
TRBJ2-5	TRBD2	.	TRBV18	TGTGCCAGCTCATCGACAGGACTAGCACTTTGGACCCAGTACTTC	CASSSTGLALWTQYF
TRBJ2-5	.	.	TRBV6-1	TGTGCCAGCAGTGAACCGGGGAGGCTCCGACAAGAGACCCAGTACTTC	CASSEPGRLRQETQYF
TRBJ1-1	TRBD1	.	TRBV6-1	TGTGCCAGCAGGGGACAGACTCCGAACACTGAAGCTTTCTTT	CASRGQTPNTEAFF
TRBJ2-5	.	.	TRBV15	TGTGCCACCAGCAGAGATTTAATGTTCCAAGAGACCCAGTACTTC	CATSRDLMFQETQYF
TRBJ1-2	.	many	TRBV19	TGTGCCAGTAGTATCGAAGGAATCAACTATGGCTACACCTTC	CASSIEGINYGYTF
TRBJ1-1	.	many	TRBV20-1	TGCAGTGTTTTGACGGGGCGTGGGGAGCCGAACACTGAAGCTTTCTTT	CSVLTGRGEPNTEAFF
TRBJ2-3	TRBD2	many	TRBV11-1	TGTGCCAGCAGTCCTACCCTGGGGGGGATGAGCACAGATACGCAGTATTTT	CASSPTLGGMSTDTQYF
TRBJ1-3	.	many	TRBV7-9	TGTGCCAGCCGCCGGGAGGGTGCTGGAAACACCATATATTTT	CASRREGAGNTIYF
TRBJ1-2	.	many	TRBV19	TGTGCCACCGCAGGGGATTACTATGGCTACACCTTC	CATAGDYYGYTF
TRBJ1-1	.	many	TRBV4-1	TGCGCCAGCAGCCAAGAGTCGAAGAACACTGAAGCTTTCTTT	CASSQESKNTEAFF
TRBJ2-5	.	few	TRBV4-1	TGCGCCAGCAGCCAAGTTGAAGCTTCGAGGGTACGTTTCGAGGCCCAGTACTTC	CASSQVEASRVRFEAQYF
TRBJ2-5	.	.	TRBV20-1	TGCAGTGCTAGACCACTTCAAGAGGCCCAGTACTTC	CSARPLQEAQYF
TRBJ1-3	.	few	TRBV3-1	TGTGCCAGCAGCCAAGATCCGGGGACCGGGTTAGGAAACACCATATATTTT	CASSQDPGTGLGNTIYF
TRBJ2-4	TRBD2	many	TRBV20-1	TGCAGTGCTAGCCGCATCTTTGGGGGGGACGGCATTCAGTACTTC	CSASRIFGGDGIQYF
TRBJ2-5	.	many	TRBV6-2/TRBV6-3	TGTGCCAGCAAAGGGCGTGAGACCCAGTACTTC	CASKGRETQYF
TRBJ1-2	TRBD1	.	TRBV2	TGTGCCAGCAGTGAAGCGCTACCGGGACAGGGAAGAGATGGCTACACCTTC	CASSEALPGQGRDGYTF
TRBJ1-1	TRBD1	few	TRBV18	TGTGCCAGCTCACCACGACCCGGACAGGGAGAAGGGGACACTGAAGCTTTCTTT	CASSPRPGQGEGDTEAFF
TRBJ2-7	.	many	TRBV18	TGTGCCAGCTCACCACCGAAGGCCGAGCAGTACTTC	CASSPPKAEQYF
TRBJ1-6	.	.	TRBV6-5	TGTGCCAGCAGTTACTCGATCAGGGAAATCTCCTATAATTCACCCCTCCACTTT	CASSYSIREISYNSPLHF
TRBJ2-7	TRBD1	.	TRBV27	TGTGCCAGCAGGAAGAGGGACAGTGGCTACGAGCAGTACTTC	CASRKRDSGYEQYF
TRBJ1-6	.	.	TRBV7-2	TGTGCCAGCAGCCCTCGGTCGTTGGAAAGTTCACCCCTCCACTTT	CASSPRSLESSPLHF
TRBJ1-2	.	.	TRBV4-1	TGCGCCAGCAGCCAAGTCAGGCCAAGGGGCTACACCTTC	CASSQVRPRGYTF
TRBJ2-7	.	many	TRBV20-1	TGCAGTGCTAGATCGGGGTCTAGCGTTATCTACGAGCAGTACTTC	CSARSGSSVIYEQYF
TRBJ2-7	.	few	TRBV4-1	TGCGCCAGCAGCCAAGGGCAGAGAAGCTCCTACGAGCAGTACTTC	CASSQGQRSSYEQYF
TRBJ2-2	.	.	TRBV13	TGTGCCAGCAGCTTTTTCGGCAGGGGAGACACCGGGGAGCTGTTTTTT	CASSFFGRGDTGELFF
TRBJ2-7	TRBD2	many	TRBV7-9	TGTGCCAGCAGCTTAGAGGCGGGAGAGAACTACGAGCAGTACTTC	CASSLEAGENYEQYF
TRBJ2-2	.	.	TRBV12-3/TRBV12-4	TGTGCCAGCAAGCGGCCGACAGGTCTGAGTACCGGGGAGCTGTTTTTT	CASKRPTGLSTGELFF
TRBJ1-2	.	.	TRBV28	TGTGCCAGCAGGGAATCGGCTAACTATGGCTACACCTTC	CASRESANYGYTF
TRBJ2-2	.	.	TRBV12-3/TRBV12-4	TGTGCCAGCAGCCCTTTTACGTTTGGCGGCGGGGAGCTGTTTTTT	CASSPFTFGGGELFF
TRBJ2-7	.	many	TRBV20-1	TGCAGTGCTAGAGACCCCTACGAGCAGTACTTC	CSARDPYEQYF